A selection of T cell receptor beta chains follows, all from one sample in a study of regulatory T cells in long-lasting Graves disease. TCRdb analysed the multiplex PCR reads with MiXCR anew, one entry per CDR3 protein. Of over 450,000 distinct CDR3 sequences in the sample, 9.5% to 15% were seen once. This sample was also put to use in a study of T cells in Graves' hyperthyroidism and ophthalmopathy.

This material consisted of peripheral blood mononuclear cells (PBMCs), taken at new diagnosis, from a patient treated with antithyroid drugs. All receptors come from a woman in her twenties or thirties with Graves disease. Both conserved end residues are trimmed from each CDR3. A D gene is named only where the DNA matches it firmly.

V gene	J gene	D gene	CDR3 protein
TRBV20-1	TRBJ2-7	TRBD2	SACGLAGDYEQY
TRBV6-5	TRBJ2-5	-	ASSYLGVVYSQETQY
TRBV30	TRBJ2-7	-	AWSEIREQY
TRBV10-3	TRBJ2-1	TRBD1	AIGETGHEQF
TRBV18	TRBJ1-1	-	ASSPRTGSNTEAF
TRBV15	TRBJ1-1	-	DTSRAKTGQTMNTEAF
TRBV3-1	TRBJ1-1	TRBD1	ASSLLPGQGMNTEAF
TRBV7-3	TRBJ2-1	-	ASSLGFHNEQF
TRBV6-2/TRBV6-3	TRBJ1-1	-	ASLGSMNTEAF
TRBV5-6	TRBJ1-2	-	ASSSGDTVYYGYT
TRBV11-3	TRBJ2-2	TRBD2	ASNFDGQRDNTGELF
TRBV6-2/TRBV6-3	TRBJ2-5	TRBD1	ASSYPGTGVGRETQY
TRBV30	TRBJ2-5	-	AWGRDQETQY
TRBV2	TRBJ2-3	TRBD2	ASSESSGRLNTQY
TRBV18	TRBJ2-3	TRBD2	ASSPGGLAGGTDTQY
TRBV9	TRBJ1-2	-	ASSATGMDGYT
TRBV27	TRBJ2-1	-	ASSSALGNEQF
TRBV5-6	TRBJ1-3	-	ASSGPGPKTPGNTIY
TRBV10-1	TRBJ2-1	-	ASSGTTGLSYNEQF
TRBV19	TRBJ2-1	-	ASSINRGEYNEQF
TRBV24-1	TRBJ2-1	-	ATSDSRVVGSAYNEQF
TRBV5-1	TRBJ2-5	TRBD1	ASSLDRAGETQY
TRBV12-3/TRBV12-4	TRBJ2-7	-	ASSSPRTYEQY
TRBV18	TRBJ1-2	-	TSSRGGPYGYT